The 29 T cell receptor beta chains below all came from one sample that was sequenced in a study of CD8 T cell repertoires and HIV-1 epitope variants. Profiling relied on immunoSEQ multiplex PCR, and the TCRdb table lists in-frame clones only, not all of them. The sample gives 80,000 to 95,000 clones, roughly 80% of which show up once; around 25% is in the top ten. The sequenced material came from uncultured baseline CD8+ T cells from peripheral blood mononuclear cells (PBMCs). The receptors derive from a male donor with HIV.

The CDR3 region is CASSWGRGDTGELFF. The CDR3 nucleotides read TGTGCCAGCTCCTGGGGCCGCGGCGACACCGGGGAGCTGTTTTTT. The rearrangement links TRBV27 to TRBJ2-2, with a tentative D call TRBD1 (5 bases). Deletions cut 8 bases from V and 3 bases from J, with 16 bases between. CDR1 is MNHEY, CDR2 SMNVEV, per germline (reference sequence). There are 15 residues in the CDR3.

The chain combines TRBV4-3 with TRBJ2-3; 12 bases map to TRBD2. The junction had 8 bases not matched to a gene; V was cut back by 4 bases and J by 6 bases. The CDR3 runs to 16 residues. The germline V gene encodes CDR1 LGHNA and CDR2 YSLEER. CDR3 coding DNA: TGCGCCAGCAGCCCCGGGACTAGCGGGTGGGCGGATACGCAGTATTTT. It codes for CASSPGTSGWADTQYF.

This clone is judged medium-sized. The chain has TRBV27 and TRBJ1-2, with 9 nucleotides matching TRBD1. Losses at the gene ends were 6 bases for V and 3 bases for J; bases not matched to a gene: 8. The CDR3 runs 15 residues. Germline CDR1 and CDR2: MNHEY and SMNVEV (reference sequence). Here the CDR3 DNA reads TGTGCCAGCAGGAGTGGACAGGGGCGTGACTATGGCTACACCTTC. Residues: CASRSGQGRDYGYTF.

This clone was seen a single time. The gene calls are TRBV6-5 and TRBJ2-3, with no clear D. The CDR3 has 11 amino acids. V was clipped by 6 bases and J by 2 bases, with 3 bases between them. In germline, CDR1 is MNHEY, CDR2 SVGAGI. The DNA for the CDR3 is TGTGCCAGCAGAAACACAGATACGCAGTATTTT. This translates into CASRNTDTQYF.

This rearrangement joins TRBV19 to TRBJ1-5, with D possibly being TRBD1 (6 bases). The CDR3 length is 13 residues. The germline V and J ends were trimmed by 9 bases and 6 bases, with 15 bases remaining between them. In germline, CDR1 is LNHDA, CDR2 SQIVND (reference sequence). The CDR3: CASSTGPRQPQHF. DNA of the CDR3: TGTGCCAGCTCTACAGGGCCCCGTCAGCCCCAGCATTTT.

The gene calls are TRBV7-3 and TRBJ1-2, with 9 bases matching TRBD1. Germline V gene data show CDR1 as SGHTA and CDR2 as FQGTGA. V gave up 5 bases and J gave up 2 bases; unmatched junction bases: 3. CDR3 length: 14 amino acids. CDR3 sequence: CASSIGTGNYGYTF. DNA of the CDR3: TGTGCCAGCAGCATTGGGACAGGGAACTATGGCTACACCTTC.

The CDR3: CASSHRGLAGGNQETQYF. CDR3 sequence (DNA): TGCGCCAGCAGCCATCGGGGACTAGCGGGAGGTAACCAAGAGACCCAGTACTTC. The chain employs TRBV4-1 and TRBJ2-5, with TRBD2 identical over 15 bases. The CDR3 is 18 residues long. J gave up 0 bases and V 3 bases, and 5 bases lay outside the gene matches. Looked up from germline, CDR1 is MGHRA and CDR2 is YSYEKL.

CDR3 DNA: TGTGCCAGCAGCAAACTAGCGGGCATCTCCTACGAGCAGTACTTC. Translation gives CASSKLAGISYEQYF. V gene TRBV7-9 combines with J gene TRBJ2-7, with TRBD2 matching over 9 bases. Germline CDR1 and CDR2: SEHNR and FQNEAQ (reference sequence). Trimming cost V 5 bases and J 0 bases; bases outside gene matches: 5. CDR3 length: 15 residues.

In its sample, this clone was seen a few times. The chain joins TRBV28 to TRBJ2-5; 7 bases line up with TRBD2. This CDR3 spans 14 amino acids. In germline, CDR1 is MDHEN, CDR2 SYDVKM. With 6 bases clipped from V and 4 bases from J, the junction kept 8 bases outside the gene matches. Written as DNA, the CDR3 is TGTGCCAGCAGAAGCCTGGGGGGGATAGAGACCCAGTACTTC. Translated, it gives CASRSLGGIETQYF.

V usage is TRBV5-1 and J usage is TRBJ2-7; TRBD2 might be the D (5 bases). Trimming removed 4 bases from V and 3 bases from J, with 14 bases in between. The CDR3 totals 14 residues. CDR1 and CDR2 (germline): SGHRS, YFSETQ. CDR3 sequence reads: CASSPTAGNYEQYF. The CDR3 DNA reads TGCGCCAGCAGCCCTACGGCCGGGAACTACGAGCAGTACTTC.

The V and J genes are TRBV28 and TRBJ2-2; 10 bases match TRBD1. The junction had 7 bases not matched to a gene; V was cut back by 2 bases and J by 4 bases. The CDR3 is 17 residues long. CDR1 and CDR2 from the germline V gene are MDHEN and SYDVKM. In DNA, the CDR3 is TGTGCCAGCAGTTTAATTCTGGGACAGGGGAGCACCGGGGAGCTGTTTTTT. It yields the protein CASSLILGQGSTGELFF.

V usage is TRBV19 and J usage is TRBJ1-5; 11 bases map to TRBD1. The V and J ends lost 6 bases and 6 bases, in that order; junction bases with no gene match: 4. The CDR3 has 14 residues. Germline V lookup: CDR1 LNHDA, CDR2 SQIVND (reference sequence). This chain's CDR3 is CASSGQGATQPQHF. The DNA for the CDR3 is TGTGCCAGTAGCGGACAGGGGGCGACTCAGCCCCAGCATTTT.

As for this clone: Different DNA sequences within this sample yield the same CDR3. J is TRBJ2-7 and V is TRBV28, with 7 positions matching TRBD1. The CDR3 runs 14 residues. V was clipped by 1 base and J by 3 bases; unmatched bases: 3. The germline V gene has CDR1 MDHEN and CDR2 SYDVKM. The CDR3: CASSLSGGDYEQYF. CDR3 in DNA: TGTGCCAGCAGTTTATCAGGGGGAGACTACGAGCAGTACTTC.

In this sample, this clone turned up once. The gene calls are TRBV5-1 and TRBJ1-4; the match to TRBD1 covers 8 bases. With 3 bases clipped from V and 7 bases from J, the junction kept 5 bases outside the gene matches. Germline V lookup: CDR1 SGHRS, CDR2 YFSETQ. The CDR3 runs 14 residues. CDR3 sequence reads: CASSSDRAGEKLFF. The CDR3 region has the DNA TGCGCCAGCAGCTCGGACAGGGCTGGTGAAAAACTGTTTTTT. The full variable domain, with the rest looked up from reference TRBV5-1 and TRBJ1-4, is KAGVTQTPRYLIKTRGQQVTLSCSPISGHRSVSWYQQTPGQGLQFLFEYFSETQRNKGNFPGRFSGRQFSNSRSEMNVSTLELGDSALYLCASSSDRAGEKLFFGSGTQLSVL.

The chain couples TRBV10-3 to TRBJ2-5; the match to TRBD1 covers 8 bases. Germline CDR1 is ENHRY and CDR2 is SYGVKD. V was pared by 0 bases and J by 7 bases, with 4 bases of the junction left unmatched. The CDR3 is 14 residues long. This CDR3 is CAISESGQGRTQYF. CDR3 DNA: TGTGCCATCAGTGAGTCCGGACAGGGACGGACCCAGTACTTC.

The genes are TRBV6-4 and TRBJ1-1; D is undetermined. The length of the CDR3 is 12 residues. V lost 0 bases, J lost 11 bases, and 10 bases lay in between. Germline loops: CDR1 MRHNA, CDR2 SNTAGT. For the CDR3, the DNA is TGTGCCAGCAGTGACTCTGTAGGGAGGGCTTTCTTT. Protein sequence: CASSDSVGRAFF.

This chain joins TRBV5-6 and TRBJ1-5, with 12 bases identical to TRBD1. The V and J ends lost 4 bases and 3 bases, in that order; junction bases with no gene match: 5. The CDR3 totals 16 residues. CDR1 is SGHDT, CDR2 YYEEEE, per germline. CDR3 DNA sequence: TGTGCCAGCAGCGGGGGACAGGGGGCTCCCAATCAGCCCCAGCATTTT. Protein: CASSGGQGAPNQPQHF.

The V gene is TRBV5-4, the J gene TRBJ2-3; TRBD1 is a possible D gene (6 bases). The length of the CDR3 is 14 residues. V lost 5 bases to trimming and J lost 2 bases, with 12 bases between them. CDR1 and CDR2 from the germline V gene are SGHNT and YYREEE (reference sequence). CDR3: CASRTQGNTDTQYF. DNA of the CDR3: TGTGCCAGCAGGACCCAGGGGAACACAGATACGCAGTATTTT. The whole variable domain, filled in from reference TRBV5-4 and TRBJ2-3, reads ETGVTQSPTHLIKTRGQQVTLRCSSQSGHNTVSWYQQALGQGPQFIFQYYREEENGRGNFPPRFSGLQFPNYSSELNVNALELDDSALYLCASRTQGNTDTQYFGPGTRLTVL.

The CDR3 protein is CASSKTGGTLYGYTF. CDR3 DNA: TGTGCCAGTAGTAAGACAGGGGGTACCCTTTATGGCTACACCTTC. V is TRBV19 and J is TRBJ1-2; 9 bases map to TRBD1. The CDR3 extends over 15 amino acids. CDR1 and CDR2 from the germline V gene are LNHDA and SQIVND (reference sequence). The J segment lost 5 bases and the V segment lost 4 bases, leaving 8 bases of the junction unmatched.

The CDR3 region is CASSLASASGRNYEQYF. The CDR3 bases are TGTGCCAGCAGCTTGGCCTCGGCTAGCGGGAGAAACTACGAGCAGTACTTC. The V gene is TRBV5-4, the J gene TRBJ2-7; 10 nucleotides agree with TRBD2. The germline CDR1 and CDR2 sequences are SGHNT and YYREEE (reference sequence). The CDR3 is 17 residues long. V dropped 0 bases and J dropped 3; count of bases not matched to a gene: 9. The full variable domain, in which reference TRBV5-4 and TRBJ2-7 provide the parts outside the CDR3, is ETGVTQSPTHLIKTRGQQVTLRCSSQSGHNTVSWYQQALGQGPQFIFQYYREEENGRGNFPPRFSGLQFPNYSSELNVNALELDDSALYLCASSLASASGRNYEQYFGPGTRLTVT.

This rearrangement joins TRBV6-5 to TRBJ2-7; D is perhaps TRBD1 or TRBD2 (6 bases each). CDR1 MNHEY and CDR2 SVGAGI come from the germline V gene. The V gene lost 5 bases and the J gene lost 3 bases, with 14 bases spanning the gap. This CDR3 is built from 14 residues. CDR3: CASSPRDIYYEQYF. CDR3 coding DNA: TGTGCCAGCAGTCCGCGGGACATCTACTACGAGCAGTACTTC.

The gene calls are TRBV7-8 and TRBJ2-3; D gene unclear. V was shortened by 1 base and J by 0 bases, with 5 bases between the two germline ends. The CDR3 extends over 14 amino acids. Germline loops: CDR1 SGHVS, CDR2 FQNEAQ. The CDR3 loop reads CASSLGRSTDTQYF. CDR3 bases: TGTGCCAGCAGCTTAGGAAGGAGCACAGATACGCAGTATTTT.

The CDR3 bases are TGTGCCAGCAGAGACAGGGAGGAGACCCAGTACTTC. Its protein is CASRDREETQYF. The genes are TRBV6-5 and TRBJ2-5; the match to TRBD1 covers 7 bases. This CDR3 spans 12 amino acids. The ends lost 6 bases at V and 5 bases at J; junction bases unmatched: 3. Germline CDR1 reads MNHEY; CDR2 reads SVGAGI.

V usage is TRBV7-9 and J usage is TRBJ2-1; D remains ambiguous. The V and J ends lost 5 bases and 8 bases respectively, with 10 bases between them. This CDR3 is 12 amino acids long. Per germline, CDR1 SEHNR and CDR2 FQNEAQ (reference sequence). The DNA of the CDR3 is TGTGCCAGCAGCCAAAAGAACGATGAGCAGTTCTTC. Its protein is CASSQKNDEQFF.

This chain connects TRBV15 to TRBJ1-1; a possible D gene is TRBD1 (5 bases). The CDR3 length is 14 residues. Germline V gene lookup returns CDR1 LNHNV and CDR2 YYDKDF (reference sequence). The V and J ends lost 2 bases and 1 base respectively, with 8 bases between them. The chain's CDR3 is CATSRRTPNTEAFF. CDR3 DNA sequence: TGTGCCACCAGCAGACGGACACCGAACACTGAAGCTTTCTTT.

This clone was counted a single time. The rearrangement links TRBV28 to TRBJ1-1; the D is unclear. Germline-derived CDR1 and CDR2 are MDHEN and SYDVKM. The CDR3 extends over 14 amino acids. Trimming took 6 bases from V and 5 from J, leaving 16 bases between them. The CDR3 DNA follows: TGTGCCAGCAGCCGTCGGTCCCCGCTGACTGAAGCTTTCTTT. Its translation is CASSRRSPLTEAFF.

The chain combines TRBV28 with TRBJ2-6; no clear D. Germline V lookup: CDR1 MDHEN, CDR2 SYDVKM. The CDR3 totals 13 residues. V was cut by 8 bases and J by 2 bases, with 7 bases left in between. The CDR3 DNA sequence: TGTGCCAGCCTCGGGCCTGGGGCCAACGTCCTGACTTTC. Its protein product is CASLGPGANVLTF.

This clone was counted between two and nine times. The gene calls are TRBV28 and TRBJ1-2; perhaps TRBD1 as D (5 bases). The CDR3 sequence is 13 residues long. Germline V gene data show CDR1 as MDHEN and CDR2 as SYDVKM. The ends were cut back, 2 bases at V and 4 bases at J, with 8 bases in the middle. CDR3 protein: CASSLRGSYGYTF. The CDR3 DNA is TGTGCCAGCAGTTTAAGGGGTAGCTATGGCTACACCTTC.

This clone was observed a few times. The chain is built from TRBV7-6 and TRBJ1-2; a weak D match, TRBD1 (6 bases). The CDR3 length is 15 residues. Germline V gene sequence: CDR1 SGHVS, CDR2 FNYEAQ. V lost 8 bases and J 4 bases, leaving 20 bases between the germline ends. CDR3 loop: CASSLGPGEGYGYTF. CDR3 bases: TGTGCCAGCTCCCTAGGGCCAGGGGAGGGCTATGGCTACACCTTC.